The clone carrying this T cell receptor beta chain was detected once. The antigen remains unidentified. Trimming took 5 bases from V and 0 from J, leaving 7 bases between them. Looked up from germline, CDR1 is MNHNY and CDR2 is SVGAGI (reference sequence). This CDR3 contains 13 residues. The source of the sample is a study of T cell repertoires in cytomegalovirus infection. About the study: Used in the study were CMV epitopes, some recently identified and HLA-C-restricted, others well-studied and HLA-B-restricted. Indications of both CMV infection and matching HLA type were provided by public TCR beta signatures.

One entry per CDR3 protein results from TCRdb running MiXCR on the reads. The repertoire consists of about 700,000 distinct CDR3 sequences, with 30% to 40% occurring once and the leading ten covering 15% to 20%. Specimen: cultured PBMCs, collected from culture after CMV antigen stimulation. The J gene is TRBJ2-5, the V gene TRBV6-6; D unclear. The clonotype comes from a human donor in good health (CMV status not recorded). Some clones in this sample may be carry-over from other donors' samples. CDR3 loop: CASSVQYQETQYF. CDR3 coding DNA: TGTGCCAGCAGTGTCCAGTACCAAGAGACCCAGTACTTC.